The table lists the clone carrying this T cell receptor beta chain with a few counts. This specimen belongs to a study of early T cells in non-severe SARS-CoV-2 infection. Attachment of unique molecular identifiers was made to individual cDNA molecules. From the 5' RACE reads, TCRdb called clonotypes with MiXCR, one entry per CDR3 protein. The sample records more than 80,000 distinct CDR3 sequences, about 11% being singletons. From germline, CDR1 is SNHLY and CDR2 FYNNEI. The CDR3 loop spans 13 amino acids. Trimming cost V 4 bases and J 5 bases, with 8 bases left between them. The clonotype originates from an adult who was a healthcare worker with PCR-confirmed SARS-CoV-2 infection or an uninfected control (not recorded which). Specimen: whole blood. The rearrangement joins TRBV2 to TRBJ2-2, with D perhaps TRBD1 (6 bases). This CDR3 is CASSVTGTGELFF. As DNA, the CDR3 is TGTGCCAGCAGTGTAACAGGGACCGGGGAGCTGTTTTTT. Variable domain in full (rest from reference TRBV2 and TRBJ2-2): EPEVTQTPSHQVTQMGQEVILRCVPISNHLYFYWYRQILGQKVEFLVSFYNNEISEKSEIFDDQFSVERPDGSNFTLKIRSTKLEDSAMYFCASSVTGTGELFFGEGSRLTVL.